This T cell receptor (beta chain) was sequenced for a study of T cells in Graves' hyperthyroidism and ophthalmopathy. At the level of the study: Initial diagnosis, before any treatment, was when peripheral blood was collected.

Amplification of TCR beta CDR3 regions was performed using RNA transcripts as template. The TCR CDR3 was amplified in a first-round RT-PCR using the HTBI primer set. TCRdb re-analysed the multiplex PCR reads in MiXCR, keeping a single row per CDR3 protein. The sample lists hundreds of thousands of distinct CDR3 sequences; about 38% were seen once. Diagnosis rested on symptoms, serum thyroxine and TRAb, thyroid ultrasound, and orbital computed tomography. Fresh peripheral blood, 7.5 to 10 ml of it, supplied the PBMCs. Findings of the study overall: With a median lead of roughly 6.8 months before onset, the model predicted ophthalmopathy.

With respect to this clonotype: Its antigen remains unknown.

Germline CDR1 is LNHNV and CDR2 is YYDKDF (reference sequence). The CDR3 is 15 residues long. Losses at the gene ends were 1 base for V and 4 bases for J; bases not matched to a gene: 6. The chain is built from TRBV15 and TRBJ2-7, with 8 positions matching TRBD2. This receptor was obtained from a man aged 18 to 30 with Graves' hyperthyroidism. The sample was blood. The CDR3 protein is CATSRVSGSGYEQYF. CDR3 nucleotides: TGTGCCACCAGCAGAGTCAGCGGGAGTGGGTACGAGCAGTACTTC.